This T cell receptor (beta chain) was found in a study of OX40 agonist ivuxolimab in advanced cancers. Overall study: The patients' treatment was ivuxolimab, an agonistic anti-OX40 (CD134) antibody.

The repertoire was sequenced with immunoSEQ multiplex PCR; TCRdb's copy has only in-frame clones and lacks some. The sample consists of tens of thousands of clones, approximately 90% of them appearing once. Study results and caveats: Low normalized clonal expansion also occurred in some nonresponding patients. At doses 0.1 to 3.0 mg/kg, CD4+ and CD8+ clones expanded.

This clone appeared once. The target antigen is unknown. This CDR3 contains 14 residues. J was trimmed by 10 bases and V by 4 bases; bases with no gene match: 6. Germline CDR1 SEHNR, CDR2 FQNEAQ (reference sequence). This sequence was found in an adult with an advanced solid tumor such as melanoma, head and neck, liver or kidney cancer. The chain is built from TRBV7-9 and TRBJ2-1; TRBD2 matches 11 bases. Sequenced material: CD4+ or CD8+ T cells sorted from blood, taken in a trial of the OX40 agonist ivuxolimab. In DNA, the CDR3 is TGTGCCAGCAGCTCCGGGACTAGCGGAGTCGAGCAGTTCTTC. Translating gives CASSSGTSGVEQFF.